The 12 T cell receptor beta chains below all came from one sample that was sequenced in a study of T cell changes during pregnancy in multiple sclerosis. The assay was immunoSEQ multiplex PCR, and TCRdb's table has in-frame clones only and misses some. The sample yields roughly 30,000 clones, 75% to 90% seen once. The sample consisted of CD8+ T cells from peripheral blood mononuclear cells, taken after pregnancy. The source is a female donor with multiple sclerosis, enrolled in a pregnancy study.

This chain uses TRBV30 with TRBJ2-7, with D possibly TRBD1 on 6 matching bases. The CDR3 totals 15 residues. The germline V and J ends were trimmed by 2 bases and 0 bases, with 14 bases remaining between them. Germline V gene data show CDR1 as GTSNPN and CDR2 as SVGIG (reference sequence). For the CDR3, the DNA is TGTGCCTGGAGTTTTCGGACAGCGAGCTCCTACGAGCAGTACTTC. As protein: CAWSFRTASSYEQYF.

This sequence joins TRBV27 and TRBJ2-1; D is unresolved. Germline V lookup: CDR1 MNHEY, CDR2 SMNVEV (reference sequence). Between the trimmed V and J ends, which lost 3 bases and 0 bases, there was a span of 12 bases. The CDR3 extends over 16 amino acids. The CDR3 DNA reads as TGTGCCAGCAGTTTTTCAGGATTGAGCTCCTACAATGAGCAGTTCTTC. Protein sequence: CASSFSGLSSYNEQFF.

The chain couples TRBV19 to TRBJ2-7; D might be TRBD1 (6 bases). This CDR3 spans 14 amino acids. Per the germline V gene, CDR1 is LNHDA and CDR2 is SQIVND (reference sequence). V lost 3 bases and J lost 5, with 14 bases in between. This chain's CDR3 is CASSIAQGVHEQYF. DNA of the CDR3: TGTGCCAGTAGTATTGCACAGGGAGTCCACGAGCAGTACTTC.

The chain couples TRBV6-5 to TRBJ2-5, with TRBD2 matching 10 bases. This CDR3 is built from 16 residues. Germline values: CDR1 MNHEY, CDR2 SVGAGI. V shed 0 bases, J shed 5 bases, and the junction held 6 bases outside the gene matches. CDR3 sequence: CASSYSELAGIETQYF. The DNA for the CDR3 is TGTGCCAGCAGTTACTCGGAACTAGCGGGAATTGAGACCCAGTACTTC.

The chain is built from TRBV6-5 and TRBJ1-3, with 7 bases fitting TRBD1. V trimming: 6 bases; J trimming: 0 bases; junction bases outside the gene matches: 5. The CDR3 extends over 15 amino acids. Germline-derived CDR1 and CDR2 are MNHEY and SVGAGI. As DNA, the CDR3 is TGTGCCAGCAGCCGGGACAGCAGCTCTGGAAACACCATATATTTT. Translated, it gives CASSRDSSSGNTIYF.

V and J are TRBV14 and TRBJ2-1; TRBD2 matches 11 bases. J was trimmed by 5 bases and V by 0 bases; bases with no gene match: 9. Germline V gene sequence: CDR1 SGHDN, CDR2 FVKESK. CDR3 length: 18 residues. The chain's CDR3 is CASSQDELAGGVNNEQFF. CDR3 nucleotides: TGTGCCAGCAGCCAAGATGAGCTAGCGGGAGGAGTAAACAATGAGCAGTTCTTC. The entire variable domain, with the rest obtained from reference TRBV14 and TRBJ2-1, is as follows: EAGVTQFPSHSVIEKGQTVTLRCDPISGHDNLYWYRRVMGKEIKFLLHFVKESKQDESGMPNNRFLAERTGGTYSTLKVQPAELEDSGVYFCASSQDELAGGVNNEQFFGPGTRLTVL.

V is TRBV9 and J is TRBJ1-2; TRBD1 matches 7 bases. Germline V gives CDR1 SGDLS, CDR2 YYNGEE. V shed 0 bases and J 4 bases; nucleotides not matched to a gene: 12. The CDR3 consists of 17 residues. CDR3 protein: CASSVARQGIVGYGYTF. Written as DNA, the CDR3 is TGTGCCAGCAGCGTAGCCCGACAGGGAATAGTAGGCTATGGCTACACCTTC. Complete variable domain (other parts from reference TRBV9 and TRBJ1-2): DSGVTQTPKHLITATGQRVTLRCSPRSGDLSVYWYQQSLDQGLQFLIQYYNGEERAKGNILERFSAQQFPDLHSELNLSSLELGDSALYFCASSVARQGIVGYGYTFGSGTRLTVV.

This chain uses TRBV2 with TRBJ1-1; D is unresolved. Trimming left V 3 bases short and J 2 bases short, with 10 bases between. Germline V gives CDR1 SNHLY, CDR2 FYNNEI. There are 14 residues in the CDR3. The CDR3 sequence is CASSENILNTEAFF. The CDR3 DNA follows: TGTGCCAGCAGTGAGAACATATTAAACACTGAAGCTTTCTTT. Looking up the rest from reference TRBV2 and TRBJ1-1 gives the full variable domain: EPEVTQTPSHQVTQMGQEVILRCVPISNHLYFYWYRQILGQKVEFLVSFYNNEISEKSEIFDDQFSVERPDGSNFTLKIRSTKLEDSAMYFCASSENILNTEAFFGQGTRLTVV.

The V and J genes are TRBV4-2 and TRBJ1-2; possible D gene TRBD1, 5 bases. Germline V gene lookup returns CDR1 LGHNA and CDR2 YNFKEQ. V was cut by 1 base and J by 6 bases, with 9 bases left in between. The CDR3 is made up of 13 amino acids. CDR3 nucleotide sequence: TGTGCCAGCAGCCAAGGGGGCGGGGATGGCTACACCTTC. It codes for CASSQGGGDGYTF.

This chain joins TRBV9 and TRBJ1-2; weak D call: TRBD1 (6 bases). Trimming pared 4 bases from V and 5 bases from J, leaving 6 bases between. CDR1 and CDR2 from the germline V gene are SGDLS and YYNGEE. This CDR3 is 11 amino acids long. The CDR3 loop reads CASSTGYGYTF. The CDR3 nucleotides are TGTGCCAGCAGCACAGGGTATGGCTACACCTTC.

This clone appeared a single time. J is TRBJ2-3 and V is TRBV2; maybe TRBD2 (7 bases). V was clipped by 3 bases and J by 5 bases, with 12 bases between them. CDR1 and CDR2 (germline): SNHLY, FYNNEI. This CDR3 has 14 amino acids. The CDR3 DNA sequence: TGTGCCAGCAGTGATGCAGGGGAGGGAGATACGCAGTATTTT. Its protein product is CASSDAGEGDTQYF.

The chain recombines TRBV27 with TRBJ2-3; D unresolved. Germline V gives CDR1 MNHEY, CDR2 SMNVEV (reference sequence). V lost 5 bases, J lost 4 bases, and 19 bases lay in between. The CDR3 extends over 16 amino acids. The CDR3 nucleotides are TGTGCCAGCAGTCGATTGCATCCCCCTCGGGCAGATACGCAGTATTTT. Translated, it gives CASSRLHPPRADTQYF.